Each of the 25 T cell receptor beta chains below was sequenced from the same sample in a study of blood T cell repertoires in COVID-19 (dated by TCRdb to 2018 to 2021). Receptors were amplified or captured by the immunoSEQ multiplex PCR assay. TCRdb stores this immuneACCESS table with in-frame sequences only. Part of the clones is absent; in the studies checked, under half of the shortfall reflects unresolved V genes, and no reason is known for the rest. The sample has fewer than 90,000 clones on record, about four fifths of them singletons. The ten largest clonotypes hold approximately 6.3% of the sample. Sequenced: peripheral blood. Every receptor here comes from a man aged 70 or older with COVID-19, enrolled during active disease.

This clone was found a few times. The CDR3 protein is CASSLRGDTQYF. The CDR3 DNA sequence: TGTGCCAGCAGCCTGAGAGGGGATACGCAGTATTTT. The chain joins TRBV6-5 to TRBJ2-3, with D possibly being TRBD2 (5 bases). This CDR3 has 12 amino acids. The V gene's germline CDR1 is MNHEY and CDR2 SVGAGI. V was cut by 6 bases and J by 6 bases, with 10 bases left in between.

This clone has a handful of counts. V gene TRBV2 combines with J gene TRBJ2-7, with TRBD2 as a possible D gene (7 bases). CDR1 and CDR2 from the germline V gene are SNHLY and FYNNEI. The V end lost 6 bases, the J end lost 1 base, and 22 bases lay between the germline ends. The CDR3 is 17 residues long. Written as DNA, the CDR3 is TGTGCCAGCAGCCCCTTTGGGTGGGGGGGCGGATCCTACGAGCAGTACTTC. Amino acid sequence: CASSPFGWGGGSYEQYF.

Only a few counts were recorded for this clone. The rearrangement links TRBV11-3 to TRBJ1-2; 7 nucleotides align to TRBD1. The CDR3 consists of 14 residues. Looked up from germline, CDR1 is SGHNT and CDR2 is YENEEA. J lost 6 bases, V lost 4 bases, and 8 bases had no gene match. As DNA, the CDR3 is TGTGCCAGCAGCTACGGAGGGGGCTTCAATGGCTACACCTTC. The encoded protein is CASSYGGGFNGYTF.

This clone turned up a few times. V and J are TRBV29-1 and TRBJ1-2; D ambiguous. Germline V CDR1 and CDR2: SQVTM, ANQGSEA. Trimming left V 4 bases short and J 6 bases short, with 6 bases between. The CDR3 runs 10 residues. The CDR3 spells CSVARDGYTF. The CDR3 nucleotides are TGCAGCGTTGCCCGGGATGGCTACACCTTC.

This chain joins TRBV5-1 and TRBJ2-3, with D hard to call. V dropped 0 bases and J dropped 1 base, with 12 bases sitting between them. Germline assignment: CDR1 SGHRS and CDR2 YFSETQ. This CDR3 comprises 16 residues. As DNA, the CDR3 is TGCGCCAGCAGCTTGGGTTGGGCCATGGGCACAGATACGCAGTATTTT. The encoded protein is CASSLGWAMGTDTQYF.

The rearrangement links TRBV7-6 to TRBJ1-6; 9 bases are a match to TRBD1. CDR3 size: 16 residues. CDR1 and CDR2 (germline): SGHVS, FNYEAQ. V dropped 1 base and J dropped 6; count of bases not matched to a gene: 4. As DNA, the CDR3 is TGTGCCAGCAGCTTAGAACAGGGGGCAGTTAATTCACCCCTCCACTTT. Protein: CASSLEQGAVNSPLHF.

This chain connects TRBV10-1 to TRBJ2-1, with 7 bases fitting TRBD2. This CDR3 spans 17 amino acids. Losses at the gene ends were 3 bases for V and 2 bases for J; bases not matched to a gene: 10. CDR1 WNHNN and CDR2 SYGVQD come from the germline V gene (reference sequence). In DNA form, the CDR3 reads TGCGCCAGCAGTGATAGTTTTCGGGAGGAGACCTACAATGAGCAGTTCTTC. It codes for CASSDSFREETYNEQFF.

The genes are TRBV3-1 (or the pseudogene TRBV3-2) and TRBJ1-1; 8 bases are a match to TRBD1. Losses at the gene ends were 4 bases for V and 4 bases for J; bases not matched to a gene: 8. The CDR3 loop spans 15 amino acids. Germline V gives CDR1 LGHDT, CDR2 YNNKEL (reference sequence). This CDR3 is CASSLDRVGATEAFF. CDR3 in DNA: TGTGCCAGCAGCCTGGACAGGGTAGGGGCCACTGAAGCTTTCTTT.

The chain couples TRBV24-1 to TRBJ2-7; 9 nucleotides line up with TRBD2. Germline V CDR1 and CDR2: KGHDR, SFDVKD. CDR3 length: 13 residues. Trimming at V came to 7 bases and at J to 6 bases, leaving 6 bases not matched to a gene. The CDR3 DNA sequence: TGTGCCACCAGCGTAGCGGGAGTCTCCGAGCAGTACTTC. Its translation: CATSVAGVSEQYF.

V is TRBV19 and J is TRBJ2-7; 7 bases agree with TRBD1. Germline V gives CDR1 LNHDA, CDR2 SQIVND (reference sequence). The CDR3 is made up of 15 amino acids. Unmatched junction bases numbered 9, after V lost 5 bases and J lost 2 bases. The CDR3 loop is CASSDFAGTAYEQYF. DNA for the CDR3: TGTGCCAGTAGTGATTTTGCCGGGACAGCCTACGAGCAGTACTTC.

This chain connects TRBV11-2 to TRBJ1-4; D might be TRBD1 (6 bases). Trimming left V 7 bases short and J 7 bases short, with 13 bases between. The CDR3 length is 13 residues. Germline V CDR1 and CDR2: SGHAT, FQNNGV. CDR3 sequence: CASTPRGSEKLFF. The DNA of the CDR3 is TGTGCCAGCACCCCGAGGGGGTCTGAAAAACTGTTTTTT.

The chain carries TRBV15 and TRBJ1-1; D ambiguous. CDR3 length: 21 residues. In germline, CDR1 is LNHNV, CDR2 YYDKDF (reference sequence). V lost 0 bases to trimming and J lost 0 bases, with 26 bases between them. CDR3 sequence: CATSRDMIDRFFSPVNTEAFF. DNA of the CDR3: TGTGCCACCAGCAGAGATATGATCGATCGGTTTTTCTCCCCCGTGAACACTGAAGCTTTCTTT.

A note on this clone: This sample also contains other DNA sequences that code for the same CDR3. V gene TRBV18 combines with J gene TRBJ1-1; D is ambiguous. Germline V lookup: CDR1 KGHSH, CDR2 LQKENI. V was clipped by 3 bases and J by 1 base, with 9 bases between them. The CDR3 has 14 amino acids. Here the CDR3 DNA reads TGTGCCAGCTCACCCCTATCTGGGAACACTGAAGCTTTCTTT. Translation: CASSPLSGNTEAFF.

The chain is built from TRBV11-3 and TRBJ2-2, with TRBD2 matching 13 bases. With V trimmed by 4 bases and J by 8 bases, 4 bases remained unmatched. The V gene's germline CDR1 is SGHNT and CDR2 YENEEA. The CDR3 is 15 residues long. CDR3 coding DNA: TGTGCCAGCAGCTCCGGACTAGCGGGAGTAGGGGAGCTGTTTTTT. This sequence encodes CASSSGLAGVGELFF.

The chain combines TRBV19 with TRBJ1-2; D might be TRBD1 (6 bases). With 3 bases removed from V and 6 bases from J, the gap between germline ends came to 14 bases. The V gene's germline CDR1 is LNHDA and CDR2 SQIVND (reference sequence). The CDR3 spans 14 residues. CDR3 loop: CASSMGARTDGYTF. The CDR3 DNA is TGTGCCAGTAGTATGGGGGCTAGGACCGATGGCTACACCTTC.

CDR3 amino acids: CASSPAGAHGETQYF. The CDR3, as DNA: TGTGCCAGCAGTCCTGCGGGGGCCCACGGGGAGACCCAGTACTTC. This sequence joins TRBV6-5 and TRBJ2-5; tentative D call: TRBD2 (7 bases). Trimming pared 5 bases from V and 5 bases from J, leaving 18 bases between. The length of the CDR3 is 15 residues. Germline V gene sequence: CDR1 MNHEY, CDR2 SVGAGI.

This clone was recorded a few times. The J gene is TRBJ2-7, the V gene TRBV6-1; the D gene is possibly TRBD1 (5 bases). The CDR3 spans 14 residues. V was clipped by 1 base and J by 2 bases, with 9 bases between them. Per germline, CDR1 MNHNS and CDR2 SASEGT. The DNA of the CDR3 is TGTGCCAGCAGTGAAGGGGGCAGGCCCTACGAGCAGTACTTC. This sequence encodes CASSEGGRPYEQYF.

The chain joins TRBV6-1 to TRBJ1-2; TRBD1 agrees at 7 bases. This CDR3 has 14 amino acids. Trimming took 7 bases from V and 6 from J; bases not matched to a gene: 11. Germline V lookup: CDR1 MNHNS, CDR2 SASEGT. The CDR3 is CASTPGDRGDGYTF. CDR3 nucleotide sequence: TGTGCCAGCACCCCGGGGGACAGAGGAGATGGCTACACCTTC.

The chain carries TRBV7-2 and TRBJ1-2; D is perhaps TRBD1 (6 bases). CDR1 is SGHTA, CDR2 FQGNSA, per germline. The ends were cut back, 6 bases at V and 3 bases at J, with 14 bases in the middle. The CDR3 is made up of 14 amino acids. CDR3 residues: CASSPLGAHYGYTF. In DNA, the CDR3 is TGTGCCAGCAGTCCGCTGGGGGCCCACTATGGCTACACCTTC.

This sequence joins TRBV7-8 and TRBJ1-1, with 7 bases that match TRBD1. CDR3 length: 13 residues. CDR1 and CDR2 from the germline V gene are SGHVS and FQNEAQ. J lost 1 base, V lost 5 bases, and 1 base had no gene match. The CDR3 is CASSPGGNTEAFF. CDR3 nucleotides: TGTGCCAGCAGCCCAGGGGGGAACACTGAAGCTTTCTTT.

The V call is TRBV4-2, the J call TRBJ1-6; 9 bases match TRBD1. The germline CDR1 and CDR2 sequences are LGHNA and YNFKEQ. CDR3 length: 16 residues. V dropped 4 bases and J dropped 4; count of bases not matched to a gene: 5. The CDR3 DNA reads as TGTGCCAGCAGCCCTCCGACAGGGGGATATAATTCACCCCTCCACTTT. Translating it yields CASSPPTGGYNSPLHF.

V gene TRBV2 combines with J gene TRBJ2-3; D may be TRBD2 (6 bases). This CDR3 is 15 amino acids long. V was clipped by 4 bases and J by 0 bases, with 11 bases between them. Germline V gives CDR1 SNHLY, CDR2 FYNNEI. This chain's CDR3 is CASSGLDPSTDTQYF. The CDR3, as DNA: TGTGCCAGCAGTGGACTAGACCCTAGCACAGATACGCAGTATTTT.

The V and J genes are TRBV6-5 and TRBJ1-1; TRBD1 aligns across 11 bases. The CDR3 extends over 16 amino acids. Germline trimming cut 0 bases from V and 3 bases from J; bases unmatched to any gene: 3. From germline, CDR1 is MNHEY and CDR2 SVGAGI. In nucleotides, the CDR3 is TGTGCCAGCAGTTACTCCCGGGACAGGGGGTACACTGAAGCTTTCTTT. Residues: CASSYSRDRGYTEAFF.

The chain employs TRBV27 and TRBJ1-6, with no clear D. The CDR3 is 14 residues long. The V end was cut by 2 bases, the J end by 10 bases, with 12 bases between. Germline lookup yields CDR1 MNHEY and CDR2 SMNVEV (reference sequence). CDR3 in DNA: TGTGCCAGCAGTTTAGTAACCGGTAGCTCACCCCTCCACTTT. This translates into CASSLVTGSSPLHF.

As DNA, the CDR3 is TGTGCCAGCAGCCCCCCTCCAGAAGACTATGGCTACACCTTC. This sequence encodes CASSPPPEDYGYTF. This chain connects TRBV5-8 to TRBJ1-2; D unresolved. Trimming took off 4 bases at V and 3 bases at J, with 13 bases between the two ends. Per the germline V gene, CDR1 is SGHTS and CDR2 is YDEGEE. This CDR3 spans 14 amino acids.